The clone carrying this T cell receptor (beta chain) was seen many times. Its target is unknown. These data belong to a study of glioma-infiltrating T cells. The overall study: Sequencing aimed for about 4.5- to 11-fold coverage of about a million peripheral T cells. Regarding the study as a whole: Very few CDR3 sequences were shared between tissue and blood. Gliomas, especially low-grade, showed above-expected tissue-blood divergence; non-neoplastic patients showed below.

TCR alpha and beta CDR3 regions were amplified from RNA using iRepertoire nested multiplex PCR. TCRdb independently ran MiXCR on the multiplex PCR reads; one entry per CDR3 protein. The repertoire consists of 400,000 or so distinct CDR3 sequences, with less than 50% occurring once and the leading ten covering 12%. CDR1 SGHTA and CDR2 FQGNSA come from the germline V gene. CDR3 length: 14 amino acids. With 1 base removed from V and 5 bases from J, the gap between germline ends came to 11 bases. Sequenced material: glioma tissue, nonneoplastic brain tissue, or PBMCs (not recorded which). J is TRBJ1-1 and V is TRBV7-2; D is ambiguous. The origin of this receptor is a human donor with low-grade glioma or glioblastoma, undergoing nonglioma brain surgery, or in good health (not recorded which). In nucleotides, the CDR3 is TGTGCCAGCAGCTTAGTCGGATGGCAAACTGAAGCTTTCTTT. It yields the protein CASSLVGWQTEAFF.